The next 3 T cell receptor beta chains were all read from a single sample in a study of neurological immune-mediated disorders. TCRdb called the 5' RACE reads again in MiXCR, with one record for every CDR3 protein. Of tens of thousands of distinct CDR3 sequences in the sample, around 3.4% were seen once. The material sequenced was PBMCs. The receptors derive from a woman aged 45-65 years with multiple sclerosis.

The sample holds many counts of this clonotype. The rearrangement uses TRBV20-1 and TRBJ2-7; 7 nucleotides align to TRBD2. Trimming took 3 bases from V and 5 from J; bases not matched to a gene: 7. The CDR3 has 13 residues. Germline-derived CDR1 and CDR2 are DFQATT and SNEGSKA (reference sequence). The CDR3 loop is CSARDASGNEQYF. The CDR3 bases are TGCAGTGCTAGGGATGCTAGCGGTAACGAGCAGTACTTC.

In its sample, this clonotype was seen many times. This chain joins TRBV5-1 and TRBJ1-4; TRBD1 agrees at 7 bases. The CDR3 length is 14 residues. V was pared by 5 bases and J by 5 bases, with 6 bases of the junction left unmatched. CDR1 is SGHRS, CDR2 YFSETQ, per germline. The CDR3: CASSPDRANEKLFF. In nucleotides, the CDR3 is TGCGCCAGCAGTCCCGACAGGGCCAATGAAAAACTGTTTTTT.

This clonotype was picked up many times. This chain links TRBV6-5 with TRBJ2-1, with 9 nucleotides matching TRBD2. This CDR3 contains 14 residues. Germline assignment: CDR1 MNHEY and CDR2 SVGAGI. V lost 7 bases and J lost 5; bases outside the gene matches: 6. Here the CDR3 reads CASNSGGPNNEQFF. The CDR3 region has the DNA TGTGCCAGCAACAGCGGGGGGCCGAACAATGAGCAGTTCTTC.